This T cell receptor (beta chain) was recorded in a study of blood T cells in healthy people across ages. Then a second PCR, running about 6 to 12 cycles, was carried out with a sample-barcoded 5' primer and a J-beta primer mix. Every cDNA molecule carried a tag from a template-switch adaptor bearing 12 random nucleotides. One entry per CDR3 protein, called by TCRdb with MiXCR from the 5' RACE reads. This table has 600,000 to 850,000 distinct CDR3 sequences, roughly 25% appearing once. Isolated PBMCs totaled at least 7 million in each sample. Germline CDR1 MDHEN, CDR2 SYDVKM. The CDR3 contains 16 residues. The J segment lost 4 bases and the V segment lost 6 bases, leaving 11 bases of the junction unmatched. These records were also assigned to another study, of T cells of mothers and their children. From that report: For each mother, over 9.5 million TCR beta CDR3 reads were obtained, and for each child, a few million. Related mother-child pairs shared marginally more repertoire than unrelated pairs, though not significantly.

This sequence originates from a boy aged 5-17 years in good health. The sample comprised blood. The V and J genes are TRBV28 and TRBJ1-2; 10 positions agree with TRBD1. The CDR3 bases are TGTGCCAGCAGCCAAGGGGGACAGGGGCGAGGCTATGGCTACACCTTC. It specifies CASSQGGQGRGYGYTF.